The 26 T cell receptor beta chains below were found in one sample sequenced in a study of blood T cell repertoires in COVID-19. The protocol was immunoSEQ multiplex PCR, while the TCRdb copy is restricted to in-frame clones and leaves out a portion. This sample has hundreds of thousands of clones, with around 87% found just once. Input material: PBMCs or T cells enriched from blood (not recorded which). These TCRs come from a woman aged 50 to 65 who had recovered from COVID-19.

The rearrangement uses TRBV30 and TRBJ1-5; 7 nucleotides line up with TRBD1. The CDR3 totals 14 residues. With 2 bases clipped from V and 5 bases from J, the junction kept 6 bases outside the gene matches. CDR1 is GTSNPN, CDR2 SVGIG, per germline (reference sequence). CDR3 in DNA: TGTGCCTGGAGTTCAGGGGGTTTCGATCAGCCCCAGCATTTT. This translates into CAWSSGGFDQPQHF.

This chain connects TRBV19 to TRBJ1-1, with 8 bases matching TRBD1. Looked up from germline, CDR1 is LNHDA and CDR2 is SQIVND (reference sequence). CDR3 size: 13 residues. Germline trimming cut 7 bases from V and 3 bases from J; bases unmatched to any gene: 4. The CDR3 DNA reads TGTGCCAGTAACCCGACAGGGGACACTGAAGCTTTCTTT. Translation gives CASNPTGDTEAFF.

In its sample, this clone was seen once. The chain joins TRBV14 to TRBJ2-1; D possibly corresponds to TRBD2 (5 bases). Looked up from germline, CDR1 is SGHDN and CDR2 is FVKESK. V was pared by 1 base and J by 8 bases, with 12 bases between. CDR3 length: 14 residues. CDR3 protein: CASSQGLAQDEQFF. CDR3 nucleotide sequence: TGTGCCAGCAGCCAAGGGTTAGCGCAAGATGAGCAGTTCTTC.

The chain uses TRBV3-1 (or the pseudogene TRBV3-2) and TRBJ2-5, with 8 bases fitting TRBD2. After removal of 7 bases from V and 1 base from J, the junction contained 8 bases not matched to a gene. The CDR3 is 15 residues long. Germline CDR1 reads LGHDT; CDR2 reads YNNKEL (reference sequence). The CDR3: CASKFAGGPQETQYF. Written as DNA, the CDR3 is TGTGCCAGCAAGTTTGCGGGAGGACCCCAAGAGACCCAGTACTTC.

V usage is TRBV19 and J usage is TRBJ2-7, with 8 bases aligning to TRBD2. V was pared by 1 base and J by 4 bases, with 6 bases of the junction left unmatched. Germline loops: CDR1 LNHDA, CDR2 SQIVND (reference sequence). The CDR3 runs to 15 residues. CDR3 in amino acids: CASSIGIGRGYEQYF. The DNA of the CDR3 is TGTGCCAGTAGTATAGGAATCGGGAGGGGTTACGAGCAGTACTTC. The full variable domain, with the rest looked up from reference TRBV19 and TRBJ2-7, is DGGITQSPKYLFRKEGQNVTLSCEQNLNHDAMYWYRQDPGQGLRLIYYSQIVNDFQKGDIAEGYSVSREKKESFPLTVTSAQKNPTAFYLCASSIGIGRGYEQYFGPGTRLTVT.

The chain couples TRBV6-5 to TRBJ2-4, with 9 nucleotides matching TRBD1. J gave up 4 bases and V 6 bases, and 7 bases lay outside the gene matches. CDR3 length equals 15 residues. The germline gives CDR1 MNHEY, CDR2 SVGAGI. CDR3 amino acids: CASRTGTGSKNIQYF. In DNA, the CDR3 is TGTGCCAGCAGGACCGGGACAGGGTCAAAAAACATTCAGTACTTC.

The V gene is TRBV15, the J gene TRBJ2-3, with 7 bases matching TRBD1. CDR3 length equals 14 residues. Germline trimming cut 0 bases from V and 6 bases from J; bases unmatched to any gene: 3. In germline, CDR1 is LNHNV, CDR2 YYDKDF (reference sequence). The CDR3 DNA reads TGTGCCACCAGCAGAGATAGGGGACAGGATACGCAGTATTTT. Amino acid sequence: CATSRDRGQDTQYF.

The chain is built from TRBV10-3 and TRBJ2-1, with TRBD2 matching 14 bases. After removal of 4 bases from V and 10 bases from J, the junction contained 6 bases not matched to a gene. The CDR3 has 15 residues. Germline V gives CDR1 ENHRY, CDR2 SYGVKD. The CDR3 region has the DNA TGTGCCATCAGTGGGGGACTAGCGGGAGCAACGGAGCAGTTCTTC. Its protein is CAISGGLAGATEQFF.

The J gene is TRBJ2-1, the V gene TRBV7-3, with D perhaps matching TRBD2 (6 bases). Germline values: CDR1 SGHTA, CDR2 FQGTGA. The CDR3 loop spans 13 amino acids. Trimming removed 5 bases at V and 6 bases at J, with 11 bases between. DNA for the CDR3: TGTGCCAGCAGCAAGACTAGTCCCAATGAGCAGTTCTTC. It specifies CASSKTSPNEQFF.

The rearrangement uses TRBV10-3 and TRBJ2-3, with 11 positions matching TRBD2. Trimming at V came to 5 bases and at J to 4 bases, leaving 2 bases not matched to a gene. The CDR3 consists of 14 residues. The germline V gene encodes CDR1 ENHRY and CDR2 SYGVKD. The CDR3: CAISPTSGADTQYF. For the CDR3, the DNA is TGTGCCATCAGTCCGACTAGCGGGGCAGATACGCAGTATTTT.

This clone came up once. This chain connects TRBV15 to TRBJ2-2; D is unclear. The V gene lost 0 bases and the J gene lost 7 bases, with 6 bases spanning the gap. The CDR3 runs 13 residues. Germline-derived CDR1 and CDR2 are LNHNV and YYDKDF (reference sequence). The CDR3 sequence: CATSRDFVGELFF. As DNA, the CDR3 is TGTGCCACCAGCAGAGATTTCGTCGGGGAGCTGTTTTTT. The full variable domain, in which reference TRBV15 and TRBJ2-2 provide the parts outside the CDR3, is DAMVIQNPRYQVTQFGKPVTLSCSQTLNHNVMYWYQQKSSQAPKLLFHYYDKDFNNEADTPDNFQSRRPNTSFCFLDIRSPGLGDTAMYLCATSRDFVGELFFGEGSRLTVL.

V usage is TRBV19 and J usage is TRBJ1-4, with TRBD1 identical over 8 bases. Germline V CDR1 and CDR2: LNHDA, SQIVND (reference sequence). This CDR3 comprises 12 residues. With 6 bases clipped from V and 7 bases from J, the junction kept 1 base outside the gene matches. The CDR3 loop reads CASRDRGEKLFF. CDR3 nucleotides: TGTGCCAGTAGAGACAGGGGTGAAAAACTGTTTTTT.

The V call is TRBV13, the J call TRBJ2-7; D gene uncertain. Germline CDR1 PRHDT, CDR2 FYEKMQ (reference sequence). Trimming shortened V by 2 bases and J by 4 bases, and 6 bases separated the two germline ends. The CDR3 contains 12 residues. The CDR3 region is CASSLKAYEQYF. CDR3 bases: TGTGCCAGCAGCTTAAAAGCTTACGAGCAGTACTTC.

Written as DNA, the CDR3 is TGTGCCAGCAAGCCTGGAGGAGCGGCCGGGGAGCTGTTTTTT. This translates into CASKPGGAAGELFF. The chain uses TRBV6-5 and TRBJ2-2; maybe TRBD2 (5 bases). From germline, CDR1 is MNHEY and CDR2 SVGAGI. V was shortened by 7 bases and J by 6 bases, with 15 bases between the two germline ends. The CDR3 length is 14 residues.

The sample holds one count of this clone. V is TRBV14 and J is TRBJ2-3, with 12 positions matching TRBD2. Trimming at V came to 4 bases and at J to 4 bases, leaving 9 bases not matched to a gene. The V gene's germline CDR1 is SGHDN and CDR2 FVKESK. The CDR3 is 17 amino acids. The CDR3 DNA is TGTGCCAGCAGCCCAAGGACTAGCGGGATTTTTTCAGATACGCAGTATTTT. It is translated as CASSPRTSGIFSDTQYF.

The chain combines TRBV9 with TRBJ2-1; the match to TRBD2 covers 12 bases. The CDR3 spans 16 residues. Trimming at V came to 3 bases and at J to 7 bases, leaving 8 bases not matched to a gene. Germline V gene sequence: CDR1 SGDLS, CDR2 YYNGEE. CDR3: CASSATSGSFLNEQFF. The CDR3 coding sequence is TGTGCCAGCAGCGCGACTAGCGGGAGTTTTCTGAATGAGCAGTTCTTC.

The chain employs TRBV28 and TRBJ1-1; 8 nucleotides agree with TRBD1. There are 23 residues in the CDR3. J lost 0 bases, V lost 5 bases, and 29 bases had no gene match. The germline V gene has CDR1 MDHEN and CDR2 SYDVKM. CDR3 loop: CASSKYRLFMVGGDRIMNTEAFF. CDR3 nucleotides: TGTGCCAGCAGTAAATACCGCTTATTCATGGTAGGGGGGGACAGGATCATGAACACTGAAGCTTTCTTT.

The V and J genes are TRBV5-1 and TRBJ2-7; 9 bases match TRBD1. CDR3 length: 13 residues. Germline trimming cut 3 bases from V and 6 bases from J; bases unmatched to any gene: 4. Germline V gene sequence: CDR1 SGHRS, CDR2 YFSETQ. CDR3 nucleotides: TGCGCCAGCAGCTGGGACAGGGCGTCCGAGCAGTACTTC. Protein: CASSWDRASEQYF.

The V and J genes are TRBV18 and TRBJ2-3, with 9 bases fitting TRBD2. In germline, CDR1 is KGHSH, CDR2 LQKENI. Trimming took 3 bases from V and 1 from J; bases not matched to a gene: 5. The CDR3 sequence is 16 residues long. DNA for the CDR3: TGTGCCAGCTCACCCCTAGCGGGAACACGCACAGATACGCAGTATTTT. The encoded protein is CASSPLAGTRTDTQYF.

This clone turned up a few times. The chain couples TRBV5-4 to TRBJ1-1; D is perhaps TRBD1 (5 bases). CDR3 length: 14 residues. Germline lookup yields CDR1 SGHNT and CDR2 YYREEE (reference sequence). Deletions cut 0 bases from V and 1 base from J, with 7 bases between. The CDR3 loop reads CASSLAGGNTEAFF. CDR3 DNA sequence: TGTGCCAGCAGCTTGGCCGGGGGGAACACTGAAGCTTTCTTT. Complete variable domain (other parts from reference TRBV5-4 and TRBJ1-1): ETGVTQSPTHLIKTRGQQVTLRCSSQSGHNTVSWYQQALGQGPQFIFQYYREEENGRGNFPPRFSGLQFPNYSSELNVNALELDDSALYLCASSLAGGNTEAFFGQGTRLTVV.

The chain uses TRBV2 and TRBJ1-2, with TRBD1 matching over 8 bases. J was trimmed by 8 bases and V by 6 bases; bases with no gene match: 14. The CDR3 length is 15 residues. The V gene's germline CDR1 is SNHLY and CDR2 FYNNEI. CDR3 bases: TGTGCCAGCAGGACCATCGAGGACAGGGCTGGGGGCTACACCTTC. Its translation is CASRTIEDRAGGYTF.

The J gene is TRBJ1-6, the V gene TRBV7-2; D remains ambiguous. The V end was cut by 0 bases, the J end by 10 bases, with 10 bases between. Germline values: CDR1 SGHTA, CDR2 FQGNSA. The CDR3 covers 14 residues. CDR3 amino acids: CASSLAAAYSPLHF. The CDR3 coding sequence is TGTGCCAGCAGCTTAGCGGCGGCTTACTCACCCCTCCACTTT.

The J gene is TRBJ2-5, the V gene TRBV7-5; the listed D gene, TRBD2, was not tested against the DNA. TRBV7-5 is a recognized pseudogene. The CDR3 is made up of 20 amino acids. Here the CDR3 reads CARSLEGILAVHENQETQYF. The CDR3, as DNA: TGTGCCAGAAGCTTAGAAGGTATACTAGCGGTCCACGAAAATCAAGAGACCCAGTACTTC.

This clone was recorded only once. CDR3 in DNA: TGTGCCAGCAGCTCCCTTGGCATGAACACTGAAGCTTTCTTT. Translated, it gives CASSSLGMNTEAFF. The genes are TRBV11-2 and TRBJ1-1; no firm D call. This CDR3 is 14 amino acids long. Deletions cut 4 bases from V and 0 bases from J, with 9 bases between. Germline lookup yields CDR1 SGHAT and CDR2 FQNNGV. Full variable domain (outside the CDR3, taken from reference TRBV11-2 and TRBJ1-1): EAGVAQSPRYKIIEKRQSVAFWCNPISGHATLYWYQQILGQGPKLLIQFQNNGVVDDSQLPKDRFSAERLKGVDSTLKIQPAKLEDSAVYLCASSSLGMNTEAFFGQGTRLTVV.

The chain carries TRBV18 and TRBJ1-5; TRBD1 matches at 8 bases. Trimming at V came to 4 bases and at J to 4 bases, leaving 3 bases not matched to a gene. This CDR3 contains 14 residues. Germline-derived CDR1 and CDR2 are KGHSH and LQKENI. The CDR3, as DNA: TGTGCCAGCTCACGGACAGGGCCAAATCAGCCCCAGCATTTT. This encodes CASSRTGPNQPQHF.

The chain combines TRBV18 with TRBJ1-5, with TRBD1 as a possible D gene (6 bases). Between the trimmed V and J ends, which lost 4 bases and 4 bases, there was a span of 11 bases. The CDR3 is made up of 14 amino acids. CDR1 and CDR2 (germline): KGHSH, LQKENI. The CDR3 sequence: CASSQGVGNQPQHF. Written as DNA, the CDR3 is TGTGCCAGCTCACAGGGGGTAGGGAATCAGCCCCAGCATTTT.